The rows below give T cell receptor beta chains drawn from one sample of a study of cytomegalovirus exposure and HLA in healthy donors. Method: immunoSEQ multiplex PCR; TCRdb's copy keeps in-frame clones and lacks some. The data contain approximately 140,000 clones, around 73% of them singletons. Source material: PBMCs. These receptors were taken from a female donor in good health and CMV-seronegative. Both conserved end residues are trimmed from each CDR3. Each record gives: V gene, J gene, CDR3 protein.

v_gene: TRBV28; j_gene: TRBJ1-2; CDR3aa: ASSQQGLDGYT
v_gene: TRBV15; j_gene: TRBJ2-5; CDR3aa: ATSTRQPPGQDVIPQETQY
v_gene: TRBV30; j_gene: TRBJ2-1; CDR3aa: AWSPGYNEQF
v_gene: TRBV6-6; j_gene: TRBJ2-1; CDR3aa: ASSYSETGGNEQF
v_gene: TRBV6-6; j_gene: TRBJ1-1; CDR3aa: ASRDRDRNTEAF
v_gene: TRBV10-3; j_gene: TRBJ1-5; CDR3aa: AISGIRYQPQH
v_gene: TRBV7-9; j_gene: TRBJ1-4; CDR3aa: ASSLRDEALGEKLF
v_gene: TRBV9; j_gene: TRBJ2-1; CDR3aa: ASEGRSGQNEQF
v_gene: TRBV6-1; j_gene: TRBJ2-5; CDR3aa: ASSDTVTQY
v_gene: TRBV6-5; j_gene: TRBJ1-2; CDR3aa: ASTPGRRAYGYT
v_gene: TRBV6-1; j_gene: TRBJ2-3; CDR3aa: ASSARQGARRTDTQY
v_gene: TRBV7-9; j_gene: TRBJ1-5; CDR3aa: ASSLVRRGLMEPQH
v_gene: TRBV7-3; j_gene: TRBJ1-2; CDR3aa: ASSRGQGYGYT
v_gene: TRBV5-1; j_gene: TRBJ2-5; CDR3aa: ASSLIGAQETQY
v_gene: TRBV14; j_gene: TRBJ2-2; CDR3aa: ASSLRTGRSTGELF
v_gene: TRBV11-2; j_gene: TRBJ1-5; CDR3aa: ASSLVADQPQH
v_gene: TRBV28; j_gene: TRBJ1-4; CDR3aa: ASRTGLPNEKLF
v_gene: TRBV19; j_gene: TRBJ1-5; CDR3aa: ASSIGAGGQPQH
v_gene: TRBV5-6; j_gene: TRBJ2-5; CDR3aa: ASSFPSGTQETQY
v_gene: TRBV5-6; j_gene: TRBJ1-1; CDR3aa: ASSLELTTLVNTEAF
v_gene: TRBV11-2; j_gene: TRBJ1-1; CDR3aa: ASSHPPENTEAF
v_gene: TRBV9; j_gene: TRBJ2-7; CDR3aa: ASSVEPGYYEQY
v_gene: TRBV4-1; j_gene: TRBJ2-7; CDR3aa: ASQIGTSNYEQY
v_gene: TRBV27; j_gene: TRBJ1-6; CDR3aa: ASSTTGPYSPLH
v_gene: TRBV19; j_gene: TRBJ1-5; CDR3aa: ASSMGTRDQPQH
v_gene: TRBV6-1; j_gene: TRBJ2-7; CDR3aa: ASRAGIVPYEQY
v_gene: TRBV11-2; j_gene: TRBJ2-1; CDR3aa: ASSPLTGGAYNEQF
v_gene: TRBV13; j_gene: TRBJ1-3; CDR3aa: ASSRPGTNSGNTIY
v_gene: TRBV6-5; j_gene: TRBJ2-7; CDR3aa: ASSYSTSGVYEQY
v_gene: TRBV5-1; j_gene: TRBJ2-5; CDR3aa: ASSTEETQY
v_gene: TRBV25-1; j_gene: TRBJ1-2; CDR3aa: ASSLLQGASGYT
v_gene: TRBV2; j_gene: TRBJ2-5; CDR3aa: ASSEDTRDRANQETQY
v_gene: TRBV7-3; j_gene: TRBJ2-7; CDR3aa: ASSLNPRGRNEQY
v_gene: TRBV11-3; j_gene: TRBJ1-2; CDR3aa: ASSLDMTGYGYT
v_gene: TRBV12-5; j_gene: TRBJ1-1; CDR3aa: ASGSPGEQKNTEAF
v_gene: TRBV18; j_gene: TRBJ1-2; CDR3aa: ASSPPPATGFNT
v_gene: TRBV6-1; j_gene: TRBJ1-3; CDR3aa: AILAGNTIY
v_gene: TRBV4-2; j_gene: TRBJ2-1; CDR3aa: ASSPISGRGNEQF
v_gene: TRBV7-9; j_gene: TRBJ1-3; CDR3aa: ASSHEKDRFGNTIY
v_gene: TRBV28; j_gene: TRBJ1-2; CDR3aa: ASSPGGSVSLGYT
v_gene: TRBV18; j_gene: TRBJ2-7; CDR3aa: ASSSQRGTHLQY
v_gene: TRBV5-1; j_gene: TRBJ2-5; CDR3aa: ASSLVAGDGTQY
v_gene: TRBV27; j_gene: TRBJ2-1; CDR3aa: ASSLGLGFDEQF
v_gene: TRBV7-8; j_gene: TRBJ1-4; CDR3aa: ASSLAPRTGTNEKLF
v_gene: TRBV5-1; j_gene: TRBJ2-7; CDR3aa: ASSPGYEQY
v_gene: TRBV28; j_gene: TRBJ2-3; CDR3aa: ASTGLPTDTQY